This T cell receptor (beta chain) was sequenced for a study of PD-L1 blockade in urothelial cancer. The protocol was immunoSEQ multiplex PCR, while the TCRdb copy is restricted to in-frame clones and leaves out a portion. The sample has 100,000 or so clones, about nine tenths seen once. All patients carried locally advanced or metastatic urothelial carcinoma. This CDR3 has 13 residues. Looked up from germline, CDR1 is SNHLY and CDR2 is FYNNEI. J gave up 7 bases and V 6 bases, and 8 bases lay outside the gene matches. This clonotype was sampled from a woman of 80 years or more with urothelial cancer. V is TRBV2 and J is TRBJ1-1; the match to TRBD1 covers 7 bases. The sequencing used PBMCs, collected around atezolizumab (anti-PD-L1) treatment. The CDR3 spells CASSFDRVHEAFF. In DNA form, the CDR3 reads TGTGCCAGCAGCTTCGACAGGGTTCATGAAGCTTTCTTT.